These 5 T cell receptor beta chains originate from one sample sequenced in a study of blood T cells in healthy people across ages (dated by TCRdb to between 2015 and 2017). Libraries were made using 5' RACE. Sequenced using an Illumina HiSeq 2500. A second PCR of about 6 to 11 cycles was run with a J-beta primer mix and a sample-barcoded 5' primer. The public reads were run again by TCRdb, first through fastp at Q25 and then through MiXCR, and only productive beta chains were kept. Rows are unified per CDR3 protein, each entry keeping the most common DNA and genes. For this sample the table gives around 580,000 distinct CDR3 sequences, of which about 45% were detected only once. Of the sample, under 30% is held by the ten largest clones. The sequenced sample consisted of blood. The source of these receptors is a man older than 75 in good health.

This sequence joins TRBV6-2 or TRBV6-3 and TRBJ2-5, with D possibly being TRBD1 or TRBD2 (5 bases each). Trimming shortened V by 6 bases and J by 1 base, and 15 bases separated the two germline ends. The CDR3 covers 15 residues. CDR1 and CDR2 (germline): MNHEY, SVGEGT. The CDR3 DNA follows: TGTGCCAGCAGCAACCCGGGACGTATCCAAGAGACCCAGTACTTC. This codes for CASSNPGRIQETQYF.

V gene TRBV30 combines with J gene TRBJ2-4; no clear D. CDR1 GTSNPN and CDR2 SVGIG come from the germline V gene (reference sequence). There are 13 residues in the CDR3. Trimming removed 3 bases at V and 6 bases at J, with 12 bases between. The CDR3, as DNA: TGTGCCTGGAGGGCCGGACGGAGAAACATTCAGTACTTC. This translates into CAWRAGRRNIQYF.

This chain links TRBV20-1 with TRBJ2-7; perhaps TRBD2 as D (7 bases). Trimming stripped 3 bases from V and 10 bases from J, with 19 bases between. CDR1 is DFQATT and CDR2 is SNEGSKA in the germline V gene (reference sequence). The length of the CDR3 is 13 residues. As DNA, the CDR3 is TGCAGTGCTAGCCCCTGGGGGTGGGGGGGCCAGTACTTC. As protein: CSASPWGWGGQYF.

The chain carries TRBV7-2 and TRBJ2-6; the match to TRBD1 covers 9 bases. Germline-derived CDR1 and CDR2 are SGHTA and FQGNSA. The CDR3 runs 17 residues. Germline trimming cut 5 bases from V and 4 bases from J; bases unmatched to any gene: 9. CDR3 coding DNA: TGTGCCAGCAGCAAAAGAGGGACAGGGACCGGGGCCAACGTCCTGACTTTC. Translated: CASSKRGTGTGANVLTF.

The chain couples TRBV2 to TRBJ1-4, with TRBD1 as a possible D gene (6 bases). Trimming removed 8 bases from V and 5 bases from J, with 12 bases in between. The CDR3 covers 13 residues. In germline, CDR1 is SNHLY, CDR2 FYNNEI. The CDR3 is CASHRTVNEKLFF. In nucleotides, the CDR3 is TGTGCCAGCCATCGGACAGTAAATGAAAAACTGTTTTTT.